The 5 T cell receptor beta chains given below trace back to one sample, sequenced in a study of siplizumab effects on memory and regulatory T cells. The data were produced by immunoSEQ multiplex PCR, yet TCRdb's version contains in-frame clones alone and is incomplete. The sample holds about 100,000 clones, about 94% seen once. Sequencing was carried out using non-Treg CD4+ T cells sorted from blood. Every receptor here comes from a human donor in good health.

The chain carries TRBV7-6 and TRBJ1-3; D not resolved. Germline CDR1 is SGHVS and CDR2 is FNYEAQ. V was trimmed by 2 bases and J by 0 bases, leaving 5 bases between them. The length of the CDR3 is 14 residues. CDR3 protein: CASSLSISGNTIYF. The CDR3 DNA is TGTGCCAGCAGCTTATCTATCTCTGGAAACACCATATATTTT. Full variable domain (remainder filled in from reference TRBV7-6 and TRBJ1-3): GAGVSQSPRYKVTKRGQDVALRCDPISGHVSLYWYRQALGQGPEFLTYFNYEAQQDKSGLPNDRFSAERPEGSISTLTIQRTEQRDSAMYRCASSLSISGNTIYFGEGSWLTVV.

The chain is built from TRBV11-3 and TRBJ2-3; no reliable D call. V was shortened by 5 bases and J by 5 bases, with 8 bases between the two germline ends. Germline V CDR1 and CDR2: SGHNT, YENEEA. The CDR3 spans 12 residues. The CDR3 coding sequence is TGTGCCAGCAGCCGAACGAAAGATACGCAGTATTTT. Translating gives CASSRTKDTQYF.

This sequence joins TRBV19 and TRBJ1-4; D uncertain. Germline values: CDR1 LNHDA, CDR2 SQIVND (reference sequence). V dropped 3 bases and J dropped 8 bases, with 19 bases sitting between them. The CDR3 is made up of 16 amino acids. The CDR3 loop is CASSINGEGGVEKLFF. DNA of the CDR3: TGTGCCAGTAGTATCAACGGTGAAGGCGGTGTGGAAAAACTGTTTTTT.

This clone has only one observation. In nucleotides, the CDR3 is TGTGCCAGCTCACAGGTGGACGAGCAGTACTTC. This sequence encodes CASSQVDEQYF. The chain uses TRBV18 and TRBJ2-7; D remains unclear. Germline V CDR1 and CDR2: KGHSH, LQKENI. Trimming removed 4 bases from V and 5 bases from J, with 6 bases in between. The CDR3 has 11 amino acids.

This clone is a singleton in its sample. The gene calls are TRBV7-3 and TRBJ1-1; D is unclear. Trimming pared 4 bases from V and 0 bases from J, leaving 6 bases between. Looked up from germline, CDR1 is SGHTA and CDR2 is FQGTGA. The CDR3 consists of 13 residues. In DNA form, the CDR3 reads TGTGCCAGCAGCTCCCAATTGAACACTGAAGCTTTCTTT. This encodes CASSSQLNTEAFF.